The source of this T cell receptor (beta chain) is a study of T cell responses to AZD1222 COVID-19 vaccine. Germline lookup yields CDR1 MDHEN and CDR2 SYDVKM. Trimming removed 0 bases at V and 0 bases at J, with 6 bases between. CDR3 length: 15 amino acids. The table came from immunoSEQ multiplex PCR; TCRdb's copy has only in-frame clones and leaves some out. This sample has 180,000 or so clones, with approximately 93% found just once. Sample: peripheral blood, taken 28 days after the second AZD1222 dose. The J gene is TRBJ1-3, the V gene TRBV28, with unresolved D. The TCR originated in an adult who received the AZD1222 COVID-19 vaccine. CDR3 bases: TGTGCCAGCAGTTTATGGGGGTCCTCTGGAAACACCATATATTTT. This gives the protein CASSLWGSSGNTIYF. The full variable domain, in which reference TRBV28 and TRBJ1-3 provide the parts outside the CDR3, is DVKVTQSSRYLVKRTGEKVFLECVQDMDHENMFWYRQDPGLGLRLIYFSYDVKMKEKGDIPEGYSVSREKKERFSLILESASTNQTSMYLCASSLWGSSGNTIYFGEGSWLTVV.